The subject of this entry is one TCR beta chain. Its antigen remains unidentified. The sequenced template was cDNA made from the entire isolated RNA. Method: immunoSEQ multiplex PCR; TCRdb's copy keeps in-frame clones and lacks some. The sample contains roughly 340,000 clones, 10% to 15% of which appear only once. Germline trimming cut 0 bases from V and 9 bases from J; bases unmatched to any gene: 11. CDR1 is SGHNT, CDR2 YYREEE, per germline (reference sequence). This CDR3 comprises 16 residues. This entry is derived from a study of beta chain features in type 1 diabetes. Overall study results and limits: Shortening that was moderate but significant affected the TCRB CDR3s of Type 1 diabetes patients in all four CD4+ subsets.

The receptor was isolated from a woman under 30 with type 1 diabetes. The gene calls are TRBV5-4 and TRBJ2-1; 8 bases map to TRBD1. The sequenced material came from naive CD4+ T cells from blood. Here the CDR3 reads CASSLAPGQDVGEQFF. As DNA, the CDR3 is TGTGCCAGCAGCTTGGCCCCGGGACAGGACGTCGGTGAGCAGTTCTTC.